The 22 T cell receptor beta chains listed next were all sequenced from one sample in a study of shared clonotypes between healthy human individuals. The protocol was immunoSEQ multiplex PCR, while the TCRdb copy is restricted to in-frame clones and leaves out a portion. The sample includes fewer than 700,000 clones, approximately 95% of them seen just once. Terminally differentiated effector memory CD45RA+ cells were left out of the naive CD8 fraction, which was CD45RO-negative and positively selected for CCR7. Input material: naive CD8+ T cells sorted from blood. Every receptor here comes from a woman aged 30 to 39 in good health.

The V call is TRBV27, the J call TRBJ1-5; no firm D call. The CDR3 covers 15 residues. V gave up 1 base and J gave up 4 bases, with 11 bases separating them. Per germline, CDR1 MNHEY and CDR2 SMNVEV (reference sequence). For the CDR3, the DNA is TGTGCCAGCAGTTTATATCTTGCCGGGAATCAGCCCCAGCATTTT. Encoded protein: CASSLYLAGNQPQHF.

This chain connects TRBV19 to TRBJ1-5, with no clear D. Germline CDR1 is LNHDA and CDR2 is SQIVND (reference sequence). V shed 4 bases and J shed 7 bases, with 8 bases lying between them. This CDR3 spans 12 amino acids. The CDR3 DNA reads TGTGCCAGTAGTAATTTGCGGCAGCCCCAGCATTTT. This codes for CASSNLRQPQHF.

The J gene is TRBJ1-1, the V gene TRBV30, with a possible D match to TRBD1 (5 bases). V gave up 0 bases and J gave up 8 bases, with 10 bases separating them. The CDR3 extends over 12 amino acids. Germline CDR1 GTSNPN, CDR2 SVGIG (reference sequence). CDR3 region: CAWSVGDLEAFF. The CDR3 nucleotides read TGTGCCTGGAGTGTAGGGGACCTCGAAGCTTTCTTT.

This chain connects TRBV6-5 to TRBJ2-7, with D possibly being TRBD1 (6 bases). The CDR3 spans 12 residues. Germline-derived CDR1 and CDR2 are MNHEY and SVGAGI. Trimming left V 8 bases short and J 4 bases short, with 12 bases between. The CDR3 DNA is TGTGCCAGCCGGACAGATCCATACGAGCAGTACTTC. Translated, it gives CASRTDPYEQYF.

This rearrangement joins TRBV28 to TRBJ1-5; no reliable D call. This CDR3 spans 17 amino acids. The V end was cut by 5 bases, the J end by 0 bases, with 17 bases between. CDR1 and CDR2 (germline): MDHEN, SYDVKM. The CDR3 spells CASSPPALGSSNQPQHF. CDR3 DNA: TGTGCCAGCAGTCCCCCGGCCCTGGGGTCTAGCAATCAGCCCCAGCATTTT.

The chain couples TRBV11-3 to TRBJ2-5; D remains unclear. The J call is doubtful: the DNA matches TRBJ2-7 better. The CDR3 extends over 19 amino acids. The germline CDR1 and CDR2 sequences are SGHNT and YENEEA. The CDR3 DNA reads as TGTGCCAGCAGACTTACGTCTTCTCTCGCGCGGCGAACCTCCTACGAGCAGTACTTC. Translating it yields CASRLTSSLARRTSYEQYF.

The rearrangement uses TRBV6-1 and TRBJ1-5; a weak D match, TRBD1 (5 bases). Per germline, CDR1 MNHNS and CDR2 SASEGT. The CDR3 contains 14 residues. Trimming left V 5 bases short and J 0 bases short, with 8 bases between. The CDR3 DNA reads as TGTGCCAGCAGTTTGACAGATAGCAATCAGCCCCAGCATTTT. It encodes CASSLTDSNQPQHF.

The chain joins TRBV19 to TRBJ2-5; possible D gene TRBD1, 6 bases. The J call may not be correct, given that the DNA end is closer to TRBJ2-7. Germline V gene lookup returns CDR1 LNHDA and CDR2 SQIVND (reference sequence). The CDR3 has 11 residues. CDR3 sequence: CASGQPYEQYF. The CDR3 DNA reads TGTGCCAGCGGACAGCCCTACGAGCAGTACTTC.

The genes are TRBV5-1 and TRBJ2-7; D may match TRBD1 or TRBD2 (5 bases each). Germline V gene lookup returns CDR1 SGHRS and CDR2 YFSETQ. The CDR3 runs 15 residues. The ends were cut back, 3 bases at V and 4 bases at J, with 17 bases in the middle. The CDR3 nucleotides are TGCGCCAGCAGCTCCGGGACGGTGGCCGGGTACGAGCAGTACTTC. It is translated as CASSSGTVAGYEQYF.

The table lists this clone with a few counts. The same CDR3 also results from other DNA sequences found in this sample. The rearrangement uses TRBV11-2 and TRBJ2-7; D is unclear. Trimming removed 1 base from V and 3 bases from J, with 4 bases in between. The CDR3 is 12 amino acids. Germline CDR1 reads SGHAT; CDR2 reads FQNNGV. CDR3 residues: CASSLADYEQYF. In nucleotides, the CDR3 is TGTGCCAGCAGCTTAGCGGACTACGAGCAGTACTTC.

This clone was observed a single time. The chain is built from TRBV7-9 and TRBJ2-5, with D possibly TRBD2 on 6 matching bases. V lost 3 bases and J lost 5, with 10 bases in between. CDR3 length: 13 residues. Germline-derived CDR1 and CDR2 are SEHNR and FQNEAQ (reference sequence). The CDR3 region has the DNA TGTGCCAGCAGCTTCCAGGGAGGTGAGACCCAGTACTTC. It codes for CASSFQGGETQYF. Looking up the rest from reference TRBV7-9 and TRBJ2-5 gives the full variable domain: DTGVSQNPRHKITKRGQNVTFRCDPISEHNRLYWYRQTLGQGPEFLTYFQNEAQLEKSRLLSDRFSAERPKGSFSTLEIQRTEQGDSAMYLCASSFQGGETQYFGPGTRLLVL.

This sequence joins TRBV29-1 and TRBJ2-1, with D tentatively TRBD2 (6 bases). The CDR3 is made up of 16 amino acids. CDR1 SQVTM and CDR2 ANQGSEA come from the germline V gene. Trimming removed 3 bases at V and 5 bases at J, with 20 bases between. Written as DNA, the CDR3 is TGCAGCGTTGAGGGGGGTAGAGGAGCTTTCGACAATGAGCAGTTCTTC. This translates into CSVEGGRGAFDNEQFF.

The V gene is TRBV7-8, the J gene TRBJ1-1; 8 bases line up with TRBD1. Germline loops: CDR1 SGHVS, CDR2 FQNEAQ. J was trimmed by 6 bases and V by 10 bases; bases with no gene match: 13. CDR3 size: 14 residues. In DNA form, the CDR3 reads TGTGCCACCCGACGTACAGGGGGTATATCTGAAGCTTTCTTT. Amino acids: CATRRTGGISEAFF.

This clone was detected a few times. The rearrangement uses TRBV4-1 and TRBJ1-1; a possible D gene is TRBD1 (5 bases). This CDR3 contains 15 residues. V was shortened by 1 base and J by 4 bases, with 13 bases between the two germline ends. Germline V gene sequence: CDR1 MGHRA, CDR2 YSYEKL. CDR3 nucleotide sequence: TGCGCCAGCAGCCAAGGTGCAGGGTCGCTCACTGAAGCTTTCTTT. Its protein is CASSQGAGSLTEAFF.

The rearrangement uses TRBV6-5 and TRBJ1-2, with D possibly matching TRBD1 (5 bases). Germline V gives CDR1 MNHEY, CDR2 SVGAGI. The CDR3 has 14 residues. Deletions cut 7 bases from V and 1 base from J, with 13 bases between. The CDR3 nucleotides read TGTGCCAGCACCTTCCAGGGAAGTAACTATGGCTACACCTTC. As protein: CASTFQGSNYGYTF.

The chain uses TRBV7-9 and TRBJ2-1; TRBD2 matches at 12 bases. J lost 5 bases, V lost 5 bases, and 4 bases had no gene match. The germline gives CDR1 SEHNR, CDR2 FQNEAQ (reference sequence). This CDR3 is built from 15 residues. The CDR3 DNA sequence: TGTGCCAGCAGCCGGGGACTAGCGGGTGACAATGAGCAGTTCTTC. Its protein product is CASSRGLAGDNEQFF.

The rearrangement links TRBV28 to TRBJ1-5, with 9 bases that match TRBD1. Looked up from germline, CDR1 is MDHEN and CDR2 is SYDVKM. This CDR3 region has 15 residues. The V and J ends lost 9 bases and 2 bases, in that order; junction bases with no gene match: 8. CDR3 residues: CASTPDRGGNQPQHF. CDR3 bases: TGTGCCAGTACCCCGGACAGGGGTGGCAATCAGCCCCAGCATTTT.

This chain joins TRBV9 and TRBJ2-7; 10 bases are shared with TRBD2. The V segment lost 4 bases and the J segment 1 base; nucleotides outside the gene matches: 8. CDR1 is SGDLS and CDR2 is YYNGEE in the germline V gene. This CDR3 contains 16 residues. This CDR3 reads CASSPLAGEESYEQYF. The CDR3 region has the DNA TGTGCCAGCAGCCCCCTAGCGGGAGAGGAATCCTACGAGCAGTACTTC.

CDR3 protein: CASSQEDRRDEKLFF. CDR3 in DNA: TGTGCCAGCAGCCAAGAGGACAGGAGAGATGAAAAACTGTTTTTT. The chain recombines TRBV4-2 with TRBJ1-4; TRBD1 agrees at 7 bases. This CDR3 has 15 residues. In germline, CDR1 is LGHNA, CDR2 YNFKEQ. V shed 0 bases, J shed 6 bases, and the junction held 4 bases outside the gene matches.

The chain links TRBV27 to TRBJ2-1, with a weak D call TRBD2 (5 bases). The length of the CDR3 is 17 residues. V was pared by 2 bases and J by 2 bases, with 16 bases between. Germline CDR1 is MNHEY and CDR2 is SMNVEV (reference sequence). DNA for the CDR3: TGTGCCAGCAGTTTAAGACTCGAGCGGCTTGCCTACAATGAGCAGTTCTTC. This translates into CASSLRLERLAYNEQFF.

This chain connects TRBV7-3 to TRBJ1-1; 10 bases match TRBD1. The CDR3 is made up of 16 amino acids. J gave up 1 base and V 3 bases, and 5 bases lay outside the gene matches. The germline V gene has CDR1 SGHTA and CDR2 FQGTGA. CDR3 coding DNA: TGTGCCAGCAGCTTTGGGACAGGGGCTTCGAACACTGAAGCTTTCTTT. Its protein product is CASSFGTGASNTEAFF.

This chain connects TRBV28 to TRBJ2-1; 9 bases line up with TRBD2. This CDR3 comprises 14 residues. The trim removed 2 bases at V and 9 bases at J, leaving 5 bases unmatched. Germline V CDR1 and CDR2: MDHEN, SYDVKM. This CDR3 is CASSLPTSGAEQFF. In DNA form, the CDR3 reads TGTGCCAGCAGTTTACCGACTAGCGGAGCTGAGCAGTTCTTC.